Below are 27 T cell receptor beta chains sequenced from a single sample in a study of Graves' ophthalmopathy and Graves' hyperthyroidism. TCR beta CDR3 amplification used RNA transcripts. In the first round, RT-PCR was carried out with HTBI primers, and a multiplex PCR formed the second round. From the multiplex PCR reads, TCRdb called clonotypes with MiXCR, one entry per CDR3 protein. Here the sample spans 600,000 to 950,000 distinct CDR3 sequences, approximately 40% being singletons. The sample was peripheral blood. The source of these receptors is an adult man with Graves' ophthalmopathy.

The chain joins TRBV7-2 to TRBJ1-2; D is perhaps TRBD1 (6 bases). V was shortened by 1 base and J by 7 bases, with 13 bases between the two germline ends. Per the germline V gene, CDR1 is SGHTA and CDR2 is FQGNSA. The CDR3 consists of 14 residues. The CDR3 reads CASSLVLGGGGYTF. DNA for the CDR3: TGTGCCAGCAGCTTAGTATTGGGGGGCGGTGGCTACACCTTC.

J is TRBJ2-5 and V is TRBV10-3; D possibly corresponds to TRBD1 (6 bases). Deletions cut 10 bases from V and 2 bases from J, with 17 bases between. CDR1 and CDR2 from the germline V gene are ENHRY and SYGVKD. The CDR3 is 14 amino acids. In nucleotides, the CDR3 is TGTGCCAGCACCCCAAGGACAGCTCAAGAGACCCAGTACTTC. Protein product: CASTPRTAQETQYF.

This clonotype was seen a few times. The chain links TRBV24-1 to TRBJ2-2; D might be TRBD2 (5 bases). From germline, CDR1 is KGHDR and CDR2 SFDVKD. The CDR3 covers 14 residues. Trimming shortened V by 4 bases and J by 5 bases, and 10 bases separated the two germline ends. The CDR3 DNA sequence: TGTGCCACCAGTGACCCAACTAGAACCGGGGAGCTGTTTTTT. It specifies CATSDPTRTGELFF.

The chain employs TRBV25-1 and TRBJ1-1; D might be TRBD1 (6 bases). The V gene lost 6 bases and the J gene lost 10 bases, with 15 bases spanning the gap. This CDR3 is 12 amino acids long. Germline assignment: CDR1 MGHDK and CDR2 SYGVNS. CDR3 in amino acids: CASSQDEGGAFF. The CDR3, as DNA: TGTGCCAGCAGCCAAGATGAGGGGGGAGCTTTCTTT. Full variable domain (rest looked up from reference TRBV25-1 and TRBJ1-1): EADIYQTPRYLVIGTGKKITLECSQTMGHDKMYWYQQDPGMELHLIHYSYGVNSTEKGDLSSESTVSRIRTEHFPLTLESARPSHTSQYLCASSQDEGGAFFGQGTRLTVV.

The V and J genes are TRBV10-3 and TRBJ2-7, with D perhaps matching TRBD1 (5 bases). The V end lost 4 bases, the J end lost 5 bases, and 12 bases lay between the germline ends. The CDR3 is 13 residues long. Germline-derived CDR1 and CDR2 are ENHRY and SYGVKD. The CDR3 bases are TGTGCCATCAGTGTGACAGTTCCCAACGAGCAGTACTTC. As protein: CAISVTVPNEQYF.

The genes are TRBV7-9 and TRBJ1-2; D possibly corresponds to TRBD1 (5 bases). The germline CDR1 and CDR2 sequences are SEHNR and FQNEAQ (reference sequence). Trimming pared 4 bases from V and 0 bases from J, leaving 15 bases between. The CDR3 consists of 16 residues. The CDR3 DNA reads as TGTGCCAGCAGCTCCATCGGGACGGAAACTAACTATGGCTACACCTTC. The encoded protein is CASSSIGTETNYGYTF.

The rearrangement uses TRBV19 and TRBJ2-2; a possible D gene is TRBD2 (5 bases). CDR1 is LNHDA and CDR2 is SQIVND in the germline V gene (reference sequence). CDR3 length: 16 residues. Between the trimmed V and J ends, which lost 7 bases and 4 bases, there was a span of 19 bases. CDR3 bases: TGTGCCAGTACGCCGCGTCTGGGTGAGGGCACCGGGGAGCTGTTTTTT. Protein: CASTPRLGEGTGELFF.

The sample holds a few counts of this clonotype. This sequence joins TRBV2 and TRBJ2-7, with D perhaps TRBD2 (5 bases). The germline gives CDR1 SNHLY, CDR2 FYNNEI. The CDR3 runs 14 residues. The V gene lost 5 bases and the J gene lost 0 bases, with 11 bases spanning the gap. The CDR3 loop reads CASSYQRSSYEQYF. The CDR3 nucleotides are TGTGCCAGCAGTTACCAGCGGAGCTCCTACGAGCAGTACTTC. Full variable domain (outside the CDR3, taken from reference TRBV2 and TRBJ2-7): EPEVTQTPSHQVTQMGQEVILRCVPISNHLYFYWYRQILGQKVEFLVSFYNNEISEKSEIFDDQFSVERPDGSNFTLKIRSTKLEDSAMYFCASSYQRSSYEQYFGPGTRLTVT.

The chain has TRBV29-1 and TRBJ2-5, with 9 bases identical to TRBD1. V shed 7 bases and J 4 bases; nucleotides not matched to a gene: 7. The CDR3 spans 13 residues. From germline, CDR1 is SQVTM and CDR2 ANQGSEA. The CDR3 bases are TGCAGCGGAGACAGGGGGGCCGGAGAGACCCAGTACTTC. Protein: CSGDRGAGETQYF.

This clonotype was detected only a few times. V and J are TRBV9 and TRBJ1-6; D may be TRBD1 (5 bases). The CDR3 covers 16 residues. CDR1 and CDR2 (germline): SGDLS, YYNGEE. With 4 bases removed from V and 0 bases from J, the gap between germline ends came to 11 bases. In nucleotides, the CDR3 is TGTGCCAGCAGCCTGACAGCTTACTCCTATAATTCACCCCTCCACTTT. Protein sequence: CASSLTAYSYNSPLHF.

This clonotype was seen ten or more times. This rearrangement joins TRBV7-6 to TRBJ1-6; TRBD1 might be the D (6 bases). V lost 5 bases and J lost 7, with 15 bases in between. Looked up from germline, CDR1 is SGHVS and CDR2 is FNYEAQ. The CDR3 is made up of 15 amino acids. The chain's CDR3 is CASSDEQGPNSPLHF. The CDR3 coding sequence is TGTGCCAGCAGCGACGAACAGGGCCCCAATTCACCCCTCCACTTT.

There are a few counts of this clonotype. The chain recombines TRBV20-1 with TRBJ2-5, with a tentative D call TRBD2 (6 bases). Germline V gives CDR1 DFQATT, CDR2 SNEGSKA (reference sequence). Trimming stripped 7 bases from V and 0 bases from J, with 12 bases between. There are 13 residues in the CDR3. The CDR3 DNA reads TGCAGTGAGAGGGAGGTGTACCAAGAGACCCAGTACTTC. This gives the protein CSEREVYQETQYF.

This clonotype was seen at least ten times. The rearrangement links TRBV29-1 to TRBJ1-2, with D possibly TRBD1 on 5 matching bases. This CDR3 has 14 residues. Germline V gene lookup returns CDR1 SQVTM and CDR2 ANQGSEA. Between the trimmed V and J ends, which lost 6 bases and 5 bases, there was a span of 19 bases. In DNA, the CDR3 is TGCAGCGTACCACAGGACCGATGGGGTTATGGCTACACCTTC. Its translation: CSVPQDRWGYGYTF.

The gene calls are TRBV15 and TRBJ1-1; the match to TRBD1 covers 7 bases. The junction had 5 bases not matched to a gene; V was cut back by 5 bases and J by 8 bases. The CDR3 extends over 12 amino acids. The V gene's germline CDR1 is LNHNV and CDR2 YYDKDF (reference sequence). This chain's CDR3 is CATSPRDSEAFF. The CDR3 DNA reads as TGTGCCACCAGCCCCCGGGACAGCGAAGCTTTCTTT.

The rearrangement uses TRBV15 and TRBJ1-5; possibly TRBD1 for D (5 bases). This CDR3 has 17 amino acids. Trimming pared 3 bases from V and 3 bases from J, leaving 18 bases between. Germline CDR1 and CDR2: LNHNV and YYDKDF (reference sequence). CDR3 residues: CATSSARRDGHNQPQHF. The CDR3 DNA follows: TGTGCCACCAGCAGTGCTAGGCGGGACGGACACAATCAGCCCCAGCATTTT.

The chain couples TRBV20-1 to TRBJ1-4; a possible D gene is TRBD1 (6 bases). Trimming took off 0 bases at V and 3 bases at J, with 14 bases between the two ends. This CDR3 region has 16 residues. CDR1 is DFQATT, CDR2 SNEGSKA, per germline (reference sequence). The CDR3 region has the DNA TGCAGTGCTAGAGATACAGGGTTCGGGTCTAATGAAAAACTGTTTTTT. Its protein product is CSARDTGFGSNEKLFF.

This clonotype was seen more than once but under ten times. This chain connects TRBV25-1 to TRBJ2-2; unclear D gene. There are 16 residues in the CDR3. V was trimmed by 3 bases and J by 1 base, leaving 12 bases between them. Germline CDR1 reads MGHDK; CDR2 reads SYGVNS. The CDR3: CASSEVLAMNTGELFF. In DNA, the CDR3 is TGTGCCAGCAGTGAGGTTCTGGCGATGAACACCGGGGAGCTGTTTTTT.

This clonotype was observed many times. The V and J genes are TRBV2 and TRBJ1-5, with D hard to call. V was trimmed by 8 bases and J by 4 bases, leaving 12 bases between them. Germline V CDR1 and CDR2: SNHLY, FYNNEI. The CDR3 sequence is 13 residues long. The CDR3 DNA is TGTGCCAGCGGGTCAGGCAATAATCAGCCCCAGCATTTT. Its translation: CASGSGNNQPQHF. The full variable domain, with the rest looked up from reference TRBV2 and TRBJ1-5, is EPEVTQTPSHQVTQMGQEVILRCVPISNHLYFYWYRQILGQKVEFLVSFYNNEISEKSEIFDDQFSVERPDGSNFTLKIRSTKLEDSAMYFCASGSGNNQPQHFGDGTRLSIL.

In its sample, this clonotype was seen once. The junction departs from germline at one end; a sequencing error may be responsible. The chain combines TRBV10-1 with TRBJ2-5; weak D call: TRBD2 (6 bases). This CDR3 region has 12 residues. Germline V CDR1 and CDR2: WNHNN, SYGVQD (reference sequence). This CDR3 reads CASNRLAETQYF. The CDR3 bases are TGTGCCAGCAATCGTCTAGCGGAGACCCAGTACTTC.

This clonotype was detected only a few times. The chain combines TRBV20-1 with TRBJ1-1, with D perhaps matching TRBD1 (5 bases). The CDR3 totals 14 residues. Trimming left V 0 bases short and J 9 bases short, with 17 bases between. The germline gives CDR1 DFQATT, CDR2 SNEGSKA (reference sequence). The CDR3: CSARETGTDTKAFF. CDR3 bases: TGCAGTGCTAGAGAGACCGGGACGGATACTAAAGCTTTCTTT.

This chain connects TRBV20-1 to TRBJ2-7; 10 nucleotides line up with TRBD1. The CDR3 sequence is 13 residues long. J lost 6 bases, V lost 4 bases, and 6 bases had no gene match. The germline CDR1 and CDR2 sequences are DFQATT and SNEGSKA (reference sequence). CDR3 residues: CSATSGTGAEQYF. The CDR3 DNA reads as TGCAGTGCTACCTCCGGGACAGGGGCCGAGCAGTACTTC.

The V and J genes are TRBV25-1 and TRBJ1-4; no clear D gene. The germline V gene has CDR1 MGHDK and CDR2 SYGVNS. Deletions cut 4 bases from V and 8 bases from J, with 8 bases between. The length of the CDR3 is 12 residues. The CDR3 DNA is TGTGCCAGCAGTGGGCTAGCGGAAAAACTGTTTTTT. Its protein product is CASSGLAEKLFF.

V gene TRBV7-9 combines with J gene TRBJ1-6; D ambiguous. Trimming took 6 bases from V and 5 from J, leaving 23 bases between them. Germline loops: CDR1 SEHNR, CDR2 FQNEAQ (reference sequence). This CDR3 is 18 amino acids long. The CDR3 loop reads CASSFRSGFGQDNSPLHF. Written as DNA, the CDR3 is TGTGCCAGCAGTTTTCGTTCCGGATTTGGGCAGGATAATTCACCCCTCCACTTT.

The chain joins TRBV7-6 to TRBJ1-4; D is ambiguous. Germline V gene sequence: CDR1 SGHVS, CDR2 FNYEAQ. The germline V and J ends were trimmed by 5 bases and 7 bases, with 14 bases remaining between them. The CDR3 has 14 amino acids. The CDR3 bases are TGTGCCAGCAGCCCTGGACCAGGCGCTGAAAAACTGTTTTTT. It encodes CASSPGPGAEKLFF.

The chain combines TRBV7-9 with TRBJ2-7; the D call may be TRBD1 or TRBD2 (5 bases each). The CDR3 consists of 12 residues. The ends were cut back, 11 bases at V and 7 bases at J, with 18 bases in the middle. CDR1 and CDR2 from the germline V gene are SEHNR and FQNEAQ (reference sequence). The CDR3 sequence: CAWGRLFGEQYF. DNA of the CDR3: TGTGCCTGGGGACGGTTGTTTGGTGAGCAGTACTTC.

The chain links TRBV10-3 to TRBJ1-2, with D unresolved. Germline values: CDR1 ENHRY, CDR2 SYGVKD. The CDR3 is made up of 15 amino acids. Trimming stripped 4 bases from V and 0 bases from J, with 12 bases between. CDR3 bases: TGTGCCATCAGTGCTGCGACACGAACTAACTATGGCTACACCTTC. It translates to CAISAATRTNYGYTF.

J is TRBJ1-1 and V is TRBV24-1; the D gene is possibly TRBD1 (5 bases). From germline, CDR1 is KGHDR and CDR2 SFDVKD. The V gene lost 4 bases and the J gene lost 6 bases, with 20 bases spanning the gap. There are 16 residues in the CDR3. The CDR3 spells CATSDPGTSGLSEAFF. For the CDR3, the DNA is TGTGCCACCAGTGACCCCGGGACTAGCGGGCTATCTGAAGCTTTCTTT.